The 27 T cell receptor beta chains reported below all come from one sample, sequenced in a study of regulatory T cells in long-lasting Graves disease. Libraries of TCR beta came from iRepertoire HTBI primers plus Arm-PCR of CDR3 regions. TCRdb reprocessed the multiplex PCR reads with MiXCR, giving one entry per CDR3 protein. The sample comprises approximately 400,000 distinct CDR3 sequences, under 15% of which are singletons, and around 15% rests with the top ten. The time point denotes: newly diagnosed GD, antithyroid drugs for less than 3 months. PBMCs were the source of the RNA used for TCR sequencing. In addition, the sample was reused for a study of T cells in Graves' hyperthyroidism and ophthalmopathy.

This material consisted of peripheral blood mononuclear cells (PBMCs), taken at new diagnosis, from a patient treated with antithyroid drugs. These TCRs come from a woman aged 25-40 years with Graves disease.

This clonotype was counted ten times or more. The chain couples TRBV12-3 or TRBV12-4 to TRBJ1-4; D is unclear. The CDR3 has 15 amino acids. V lost 3 bases to trimming and J lost 5 bases, with 13 bases between them. CDR3 loop: CASSFMKGKNEKLFF. The CDR3 DNA reads as TGTGCCAGCAGTTTTATGAAAGGGAAAAATGAAAAACTGTTTTTT.

This clonotype has just a few counts. This chain uses TRBV9 with TRBJ2-7; D is possibly TRBD1 or TRBD2 (5 bases each). Trimming left V 5 bases short and J 7 bases short, with 22 bases between. The V gene's germline CDR1 is SGDLS and CDR2 YYNGEE. This CDR3 has 15 amino acids. The CDR3 reads CASSEGPSTLGEQYF. CDR3 DNA sequence: TGTGCCAGCAGTGAGGGACCTTCAACCCTGGGAGAGCAGTACTTC.

The sample holds many counts of this clonotype. The chain carries TRBV28 and TRBJ2-1; D gene unclear. V lost 6 bases and J 8 bases, leaving 17 bases between the germline ends. The CDR3 is 14 residues long. CDR1 is MDHEN and CDR2 is SYDVKM in the germline V gene. In DNA, the CDR3 is TGTGCCAGCAGGCCACGATTAGGCGGCGATGAGCAGTTCTTC. Translation: CASRPRLGGDEQFF.

V and J are TRBV29-1 and TRBJ1-2; tentative D call: TRBD1 (6 bases). Germline V CDR1 and CDR2: SQVTM, ANQGSEA. The CDR3 consists of 13 residues. Trimming took 6 bases from V and 7 from J, leaving 18 bases between them. CDR3 loop: CSVPHRVLSGYTF. The CDR3 DNA follows: TGCAGCGTACCCCACAGGGTACTGAGTGGCTACACCTTC.

In its sample, this clonotype was seen a few times. V gene TRBV20-1 combines with J gene TRBJ1-4, with 10 bases aligning to TRBD1. The CDR3 loop spans 14 amino acids. Germline CDR1 DFQATT, CDR2 SNEGSKA (reference sequence). V gave up 6 bases and J gave up 7 bases; unmatched junction bases: 8. The CDR3 region has the DNA TGCAGTGCCCCAGACAGGGGGCGGGGTGAAAAACTGTTTTTT. Amino acids: CSAPDRGRGEKLFF.

The genes are TRBV4-1 and TRBJ1-1; D gene uncertain. The CDR3 extends over 17 amino acids. Germline CDR1 reads MGHRA; CDR2 reads YSYEKL. V lost 2 bases and J lost 0, with 16 bases in between. DNA for the CDR3: TGCGCCAGCAGCCAAACACAGCTCTTTCGCATGAACACTGAAGCTTTCTTT. It encodes CASSQTQLFRMNTEAFF.

This clonotype was found many times. The chain is built from TRBV2 and TRBJ1-5; no firm D call. The CDR3 runs 14 residues. From germline, CDR1 is SNHLY and CDR2 FYNNEI. Trimming took 8 bases from V and 2 from J, leaving 13 bases between them. CDR3 region: CASGAGWGNQPQHF. The DNA for the CDR3 is TGTGCCAGCGGCGCGGGATGGGGCAATCAGCCCCAGCATTTT. Filled out from reference TRBV2 and TRBJ1-5, the complete variable domain reads EPEVTQTPSHQVTQMGQEVILRCVPISNHLYFYWYRQILGQKVEFLVSFYNNEISEKSEIFDDQFSVERPDGSNFTLKIRSTKLEDSAMYFCASGAGWGNQPQHFGDGTRLSIL.

This clonotype occurred many times. V is TRBV11-2 and J is TRBJ2-3, with D hard to call. Germline V lookup: CDR1 SGHAT, CDR2 FQNNGV. V lost 0 bases, J lost 0 bases, and 10 bases lay in between. This CDR3 spans 16 amino acids. CDR3 sequence: CASSLERGSSTDTQYF. The DNA of the CDR3 is TGTGCCAGCAGCTTAGAACGCGGAAGTAGCACAGATACGCAGTATTTT.

This clonotype was recorded at least ten times. The chain couples TRBV12-3 or TRBV12-4 to TRBJ2-4; 8 nucleotides agree with TRBD2. The CDR3 runs to 17 residues. V was clipped by 5 bases and J by 0 bases; unmatched bases: 9. The CDR3 coding sequence is TGTGCCAGCAGTCCCCTAGCGGGCCGTCTAGCCAAAAACATTCAGTACTTC. The encoded protein is CASSPLAGRLAKNIQYF.

This chain uses TRBV7-9 with TRBJ2-7; 9 positions agree with TRBD2. V lost 5 bases and J lost 0; bases outside the gene matches: 14. The CDR3 has 18 amino acids. Per germline, CDR1 SEHNR and CDR2 FQNEAQ (reference sequence). The CDR3 sequence: CASSGPALAGWSSYEQYF. The CDR3 DNA is TGTGCCAGCAGCGGGCCTGCACTAGCGGGTTGGAGCTCCTACGAGCAGTACTTC.

This clonotype was seen repeatedly, ten times or more. The V gene is TRBV20-1, the J gene TRBJ2-5; TRBD1 matches 7 bases. The germline CDR1 and CDR2 sequences are DFQATT and SNEGSKA (reference sequence). The CDR3 loop spans 16 amino acids. The trim removed 3 bases at V and 2 bases at J, leaving 12 bases unmatched. The CDR3 region has the DNA TGCAGTGCTAGTCCTCTCCGAGGGGGCCTTCAAGAGACCCAGTACTTC. Encoded protein: CSASPLRGGLQETQYF.

This clonotype occurred once. This may stem from a read error, because a much larger clone lies one nucleotide away. The chain uses TRBV11-2 and TRBJ2-1; 7 nucleotides agree with TRBD1. CDR1 is SGHAT, CDR2 FQNNGV, per germline. CDR3 size: 16 residues. CDR3 sequence (DNA): TGTGCCAGCAGCGTACAGGGGTTCATCTCCCACAATGAGCAGTTCTTC. Translation: CASSVQGFISHNEQFF.

This clonotype showed up many times. The rearrangement links TRBV15 to TRBJ2-7; 7 bases line up with TRBD2. Germline V CDR1 and CDR2: LNHNV, YYDKDF (reference sequence). The CDR3 has 15 residues. Trimming cost V 7 bases and J 1 base; bases outside gene matches: 10. In DNA, the CDR3 is TGTGCCACCACCGAGTCCCGGGACTATTCCTACGAGCAGTACTTC. Its protein is CATTESRDYSYEQYF.

In this sample, this clonotype turned up many times. This chain links TRBV7-8 with TRBJ1-4, with 9 nucleotides matching TRBD1. After removal of 6 bases from V and 7 bases from J, the junction contained 3 bases not matched to a gene. This CDR3 contains 13 residues. Germline CDR1 and CDR2: SGHVS and FQNEAQ. The CDR3, as DNA: TGTGCCAGCAGGGACAGGGGCACTGAAAAACTGTTTTTT. Translating it yields CASRDRGTEKLFF.

This clonotype was seen more than once but under ten times. The chain recombines TRBV7-9 with TRBJ2-7, with 8 bases fitting TRBD2. V lost 7 bases, J lost 0 bases, and 8 bases stayed unmatched. This CDR3 is 15 amino acids long. Per the germline V gene, CDR1 is SEHNR and CDR2 is FQNEAQ (reference sequence). The CDR3 here is CASTLAGASSYEQYF. The CDR3 bases are TGTGCCAGCACTCTAGCGGGCGCTAGCTCCTACGAGCAGTACTTC.

The chain couples TRBV29-1 to TRBJ2-7, with a weak D call TRBD2 (7 bases). Germline CDR1 and CDR2: SQVTM and ANQGSEA. The CDR3 is 12 amino acids. V shed 4 bases and J shed 3 bases, with 10 bases lying between them. In DNA, the CDR3 is TGCAGCGTTGGGGAGGGGGTCTACGAGCAGTACTTC. This codes for CSVGEGVYEQYF.

This clonotype was counted at least ten times. The DNA of the CDR3 is TGCAGTGCTAGAGATCTTAGCGGGGCTCCCTACGAGCAGTACTTC. This sequence encodes CSARDLSGAPYEQYF. J is TRBJ2-7 and V is TRBV20-1, with TRBD2 matching over 8 bases. The CDR3 spans 15 residues. Germline V gives CDR1 DFQATT, CDR2 SNEGSKA (reference sequence). V dropped 0 bases and J dropped 2; count of bases not matched to a gene: 6.

This clonotype occurred many times. The chain is built from TRBV3-1 and TRBJ1-2; 7 bases fit TRBD1. CDR1 LGHDT and CDR2 YNNKEL come from the germline V gene (reference sequence). V trimming: 3 bases; J trimming: 5 bases; junction bases outside the gene matches: 15. The CDR3 is 17 residues long. In nucleotides, the CDR3 is TGTGCCAGCAGCCAGCTCTCCACCGGGACAGCTACATATGGCTACACCTTC. It encodes CASSQLSTGTATYGYTF.

The V gene is TRBV27, the J gene TRBJ1-1; the D is unclear. There are 14 residues in the CDR3. Trimming removed 5 bases at V and 4 bases at J, with 14 bases between. Germline V lookup: CDR1 MNHEY, CDR2 SMNVEV (reference sequence). CDR3 residues: CASSEGQRGTEAFF. The DNA of the CDR3 is TGTGCCAGCAGTGAAGGGCAGCGGGGCACTGAAGCTTTCTTT.

In its sample, this clonotype was seen many times. The chain is built from TRBV5-1 and TRBJ2-7; perhaps TRBD2 as D (6 bases). V gave up 1 base and J gave up 3 bases, with 11 bases separating them. The CDR3 is 14 residues long. In germline, CDR1 is SGHRS, CDR2 YFSETQ. CDR3 residues: CASSLKLAGYEQYF. As DNA, the CDR3 is TGCGCCAGCAGCTTGAAACTAGCCGGCTACGAGCAGTACTTC.

This clonotype occurred many times. V is TRBV20-1 and J is TRBJ1-1, with 7 bases identical to TRBD1. Germline trimming cut 0 bases from V and 1 base from J; bases unmatched to any gene: 14. Germline values: CDR1 DFQATT, CDR2 SNEGSKA (reference sequence). This CDR3 has 18 residues. The CDR3 loop reads CSARDLPGTALKNTEAFF. In DNA form, the CDR3 reads TGCAGTGCTAGAGATCTACCGGGGACAGCTCTTAAGAACACTGAAGCTTTCTTT.

This clonotype was seen repeatedly, ten times or more. The chain joins TRBV12-3 or TRBV12-4 to TRBJ2-5; tentative D call: TRBD1 (6 bases). The CDR3 consists of 14 residues. Trimming took off 5 bases at V and 1 base at J, with 11 bases between the two ends. The CDR3 loop is CASSRTAGQETQYF. The CDR3 DNA reads as TGTGCCAGCAGTAGGACAGCCGGCCAAGAGACCCAGTACTTC.

CDR3 sequence: CASSTARGSNQPQHF. CDR3 sequence (DNA): TGTGCCAGCAGCACTGCGCGGGGGAGCAATCAGCCCCAGCATTTT. This chain connects TRBV12-3 or TRBV12-4 to TRBJ1-5; TRBD1 might be the D (5 bases). Trimming took 6 bases from V and 1 from J, leaving 13 bases between them. This CDR3 contains 15 residues.

This clonotype was found many times. The rearrangement joins TRBV11-2 to TRBJ2-1; TRBD1 might be the D (6 bases). Trimming pared 8 bases from V and 2 bases from J, leaving 10 bases between. CDR1 is SGHAT and CDR2 is FQNNGV in the germline V gene. The CDR3 is 13 residues long. CDR3 DNA sequence: TGTGCCAGCTTAGGGGGTCCCTACAATGAGCAGTTCTTC. The encoded protein is CASLGGPYNEQFF.

The CDR3 spells CASSLSTRSEQFF. CDR3 sequence (DNA): TGTGCCAGCAGTTTATCGACGCGGTCTGAGCAGTTCTTC. The V gene is TRBV27, the J gene TRBJ2-1; D is ambiguous. V was pared by 0 bases and J by 9 bases, with 9 bases between. Germline V CDR1 and CDR2: MNHEY, SMNVEV (reference sequence). There are 13 residues in the CDR3.

This clonotype has a count of ten or more. The V call is TRBV4-1, the J call TRBJ1-2; no definite D call. Trimming took 2 bases from V and 7 from J, leaving 20 bases between them. This CDR3 is built from 16 residues. The germline V gene has CDR1 MGHRA and CDR2 YSYEKL. The CDR3 loop reads CASSQSPAPTYGGYTF. The CDR3 DNA sequence: TGCGCCAGCAGCCAATCTCCGGCGCCCACTTACGGTGGCTACACCTTC.

This clonotype occurred a few times. This may arise from a read error, as a much more abundant clone is one base away. J is TRBJ2-7 and V is TRBV11-2; TRBD1 agrees at 8 bases. This CDR3 comprises 14 residues. Germline-derived CDR1 and CDR2 are SGHAT and FQNNGV. CDR3 amino acids: CAGSLDRGKDEQYF. CDR3 DNA: TGTGCCGGCAGCTTAGACAGGGGAAAAGACGAGCAGTACTTC.